The clone carrying this T cell receptor beta chain was detected a few times. The antigen is not known. The data were obtained in a study of T cells in Graves' hyperthyroidism and ophthalmopathy. General observations from the study: Most clonotypes expanded in thyroid above 0.001 were likewise present in blood.

This CDR3 contains 15 residues. The V gene lost 5 bases and the J gene lost 6 bases, with 16 bases spanning the gap. CDR1 is LGHDT and CDR2 is YNNKEL in the germline V gene (reference sequence). The study defined stable Graves' hyperthyroidism as no ophthalmopathy progression within 18 months. Exclusion followed for patients with uncontrolled infection, other autoimmune disease, pregnancy or lactation. Diagnoses used clinical symptoms, serum thyroxine and TRAb, thyroid ultrasound and orbital computed tomography. TCR beta CDR3 sequences were amplified from RNA transcripts. The HTBI primer set was used in a first-round RT-PCR of the TCR CDR3. TCRdb re-analysed the multiplex PCR reads in MiXCR, keeping a single row per CDR3 protein. The data hold some 210,000 distinct CDR3 sequences, with 17% observed a single time.

This TCR derives from a man aged 50 to 59 with Graves' hyperthyroidism. Sample: blood. The rearrangement links TRBV3-1 to TRBJ2-2; possibly TRBD1 or TRBD2 for D (5 bases each). CDR3 coding DNA: TGTGCCAGCAGCTTAGGGACGGTTCTACCCGGGGAGCTGTTTTTT. The encoded protein is CASSLGTVLPGELFF.